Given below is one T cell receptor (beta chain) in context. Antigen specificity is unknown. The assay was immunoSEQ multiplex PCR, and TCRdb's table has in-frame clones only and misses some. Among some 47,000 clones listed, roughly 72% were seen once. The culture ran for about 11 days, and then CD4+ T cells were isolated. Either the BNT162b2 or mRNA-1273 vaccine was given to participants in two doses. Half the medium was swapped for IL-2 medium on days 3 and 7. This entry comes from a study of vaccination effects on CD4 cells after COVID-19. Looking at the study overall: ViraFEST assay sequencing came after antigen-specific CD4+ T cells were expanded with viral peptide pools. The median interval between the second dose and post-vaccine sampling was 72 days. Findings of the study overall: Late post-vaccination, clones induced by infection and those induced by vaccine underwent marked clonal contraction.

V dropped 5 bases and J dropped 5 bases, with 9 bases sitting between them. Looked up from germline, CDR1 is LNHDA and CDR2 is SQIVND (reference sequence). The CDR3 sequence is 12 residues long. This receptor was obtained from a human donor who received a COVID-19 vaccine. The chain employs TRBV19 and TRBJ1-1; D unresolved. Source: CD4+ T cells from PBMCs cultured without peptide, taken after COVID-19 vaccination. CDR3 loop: CASSPEGTEAFF. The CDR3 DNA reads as TGTGCCAGTAGTCCAGAAGGGACTGAAGCTTTCTTT.